This entry lists 7 T cell receptor beta chains sequenced from one sample in a study of T cells in tuberculosis. The assay was immunoSEQ multiplex PCR, and TCRdb's table has in-frame clones only and misses some. Counted here are more than 45,000 clones, approximately 88% occurring once; the ten biggest clones make up around a fifth. Thawed, overnight-rested PBMC were stained with GMM-loaded CD1B tetramer, viability dye and anti-CD3, then sorted. The CD1B tetramers carried C32 glucose monomycolate purified from Rhodococcus equi. Sequencing was carried out using CD1b-GMM tetramer-negative cells sorted from PBMCs. Receptor source: an adult woman with latent tuberculosis.

The chain is built from TRBV28 and TRBJ2-5, with 7 bases matching TRBD1. This CDR3 contains 11 residues. CDR1 MDHEN and CDR2 SYDVKM come from the germline V gene. With 4 bases clipped from V and 12 bases from J, the junction kept 5 bases outside the gene matches. The CDR3 DNA follows: TGTGCCAGCAGTTCACCACAGGGGAAGTACTTC. Translation gives CASSSPQGKYF.

The chain has TRBV6-5 and TRBJ1-2, with D maybe TRBD1 (6 bases). V dropped 2 bases and J dropped 8 bases, with 18 bases sitting between them. Looked up from germline, CDR1 is MNHEY and CDR2 is SVGAGI. This CDR3 has 15 residues. CDR3 sequence reads: CASSYSSGGALGYTF. CDR3 DNA sequence: TGTGCCAGCAGTTACAGCTCGGGGGGCGCGCTCGGCTACACCTTC.

This sequence joins TRBV28 and TRBJ2-5; 7 bases align to TRBD2. The DNA end lines up better with TRBJ2-7; the J call may be wrong. Germline assignment: CDR1 MDHEN and CDR2 SYDVKM. CDR3 length: 15 amino acids. CDR3 DNA sequence: TGTGCCAGCAGTTTTGGAACGGAGCGGGACTACGAGCAGTACTTC. Translated: CASSFGTERDYEQYF.

There are a few counts of this clone. The V gene is TRBV9, the J gene TRBJ2-2; TRBD1 agrees at 7 bases. V gave up 1 base and J gave up 5 bases; unmatched junction bases: 2. The germline CDR1 and CDR2 sequences are SGDLS and YYNGEE. The length of the CDR3 is 14 residues. CDR3 residues: CASSVTGVTGELFF. DNA for the CDR3: TGTGCCAGCAGCGTAACAGGGGTTACCGGGGAGCTGTTTTTT. The full variable domain, rest sourced from reference TRBV9 and TRBJ2-2, is DSGVTQTPKHLITATGQRVTLRCSPRSGDLSVYWYQQSLDQGLQFLIQYYNGEERAKGNILERFSAQQFPDLHSELNLSSLELGDSALYFCASSVTGVTGELFFGEGSRLTVL.

This chain joins TRBV5-4 and TRBJ2-3; 10 positions match TRBD1. This CDR3 has 16 amino acids. Trimming removed 4 bases from V and 2 bases from J; junction bases left unmatched: 7. CDR1 is SGHNT and CDR2 is YYREEE in the germline V gene (reference sequence). The CDR3 region has the DNA TGTGCCAGCAGCCAGGGACAGGGGTTACCCACAGATACGCAGTATTTT. It specifies CASSQGQGLPTDTQYF.

This clone appeared once. This sequence joins TRBV19 and TRBJ1-5; D perhaps matches TRBD1 (5 bases). CDR1 is LNHDA, CDR2 SQIVND, per germline (reference sequence). This CDR3 has 13 residues. V dropped 7 bases and J dropped 14 bases, with 21 bases sitting between them. The CDR3 DNA reads TGTGCCAGTACCTCATGGGGCAGGGAATCGGAGCATTTT. Translated, it gives CASTSWGRESEHF.

The rearrangement joins TRBV7-3 to TRBJ1-1; D gene unclear. Trimming left V 5 bases short and J 8 bases short, with 12 bases between. The V gene's germline CDR1 is SGHTA and CDR2 FQGTGA. The CDR3 has 12 amino acids. CDR3 amino acids: CASSPDGSEAFF. CDR3 coding DNA: TGTGCCAGCAGCCCTGACGGGTCCGAAGCTTTCTTT.